This TCR beta chain was profiled in a study of shared clonotypes between healthy human individuals. The V and J ends lost 2 bases and 1 base respectively, with 11 bases between them. CDR3 length equals 16 residues. CDR1 is LGHNA and CDR2 is YSLEER in the germline V gene. The table came from immunoSEQ multiplex PCR; TCRdb's copy has only in-frame clones and leaves some out. The data contain roughly 2.2 million clones, 85% to 95% of them seen just once; the ten biggest clones take up 0.3% to 0.4%. On this clone itself: Its specificity is not known.

Study results and limitations: The sharing of approximately 5.1% of naive CD4 clonotypes was seen across a handful of donors. Non-shared clonotypes were found to have lower generation probabilities than the clonotypes that were shared by all four of the sorted-subset donors.

The clonotype originates from a man between 18 and 35 years old in good health. Some clones in this sample may be carry-over from other donors' samples. The sequenced sample consisted of naive CD4+ T cells from PBMCs. Specified subset: CD45RA+ positively selected. The V call is TRBV4-3, the J call TRBJ2-2; weak D call: TRBD1 (6 bases). Written as DNA, the CDR3 is TGCGCCAGCAGCCAATCCGTGACAGGGAACACCGGGGAGCTGTTTTTT. Translation gives CASSQSVTGNTGELFF.